One and the same sample provided the 16 T cell receptor beta chains below, sequenced in a study of T cells in localized non-small cell lung cancer. Sequencing was performed with immunoSEQ multiplex PCR; in TCRdb, only in-frame clones are kept and a portion is missing. This sample has approximately 30,000 clones, with 70% to 90% found just once. The sequencing here drew on peripheral blood mononuclear cells, taken before any cancer treatment. Source of these receptors: a woman aged 40 to 75 with stage III lung adenocarcinoma.

The rearrangement uses TRBV7-2 and TRBJ2-1; D possibly uses TRBD1 or TRBD2 (5 bases each). Germline V CDR1 and CDR2: SGHTA, FQGNSA. V was shortened by 0 bases and J by 4 bases, with 13 bases between the two germline ends. The CDR3 runs to 16 residues. CDR3 coding DNA: TGTGCCAGCAGCTTAGCGTGGCAGGGCGGGTACAATGAGCAGTTCTTC. It encodes CASSLAWQGGYNEQFF.

The J gene is TRBJ2-1, the V gene TRBV30; D not resolved. CDR3 length: 11 amino acids. V was trimmed by 4 bases and J by 11 bases, leaving 12 bases between them. Per germline, CDR1 GTSNPN and CDR2 SVGIG (reference sequence). CDR3 DNA: TGTGCCTGGAACCTCGGTGGGCAGCAGTTCTTC. This translates into CAWNLGGQQFF.

V usage is TRBV4-2 and J usage is TRBJ1-2; D remains ambiguous. V was shortened by 0 bases and J by 6 bases, with 14 bases between the two germline ends. Germline CDR1 and CDR2: LGHNA and YNFKEQ. The CDR3 is 15 residues long. This CDR3 reads CASSQDLVAGNGYTF. CDR3 DNA: TGTGCCAGCAGCCAAGATCTGGTGGCAGGAAATGGCTACACCTTC.

The chain recombines TRBV4-1 with TRBJ2-7, with 8 nucleotides matching TRBD2. V was clipped by 1 base and J by 6 bases; unmatched bases: 5. Per germline, CDR1 MGHRA and CDR2 YSYEKL. The CDR3 is made up of 14 amino acids. The CDR3 DNA is TGCGCCAGCAGCCAAGGAACGGGAGGGGGCGAGCAGTACTTC. It is translated as CASSQGTGGGEQYF.

The chain couples TRBV10-3 to TRBJ1-1; TRBD1 matches at 7 bases. The CDR3 is 17 residues long. V shed 6 bases, J shed 1 base, and the junction held 14 bases outside the gene matches. CDR1 and CDR2 (germline): ENHRY, SYGVKD. The CDR3 is CAIRAPQGVGGNTEAFF. The CDR3 DNA sequence: TGTGCCATCAGAGCTCCCCAGGGGGTAGGCGGGAACACTGAAGCTTTCTTT.

This chain joins TRBV30 and TRBJ1-4; D gene uncertain. This CDR3 contains 16 residues. The germline V gene has CDR1 GTSNPN and CDR2 SVGIG (reference sequence). V shed 3 bases and J shed 5 bases, with 19 bases lying between them. This CDR3 is CAWSERRAAGNEKLFF. For the CDR3, the DNA is TGTGCCTGGAGCGAACGCCGAGCCGCCGGGAATGAAAAACTGTTTTTT.

The V and J genes are TRBV10-3 and TRBJ1-6; the match to TRBD1 covers 8 bases. The V gene end was trimmed by 7 bases and the J gene end by 6 bases; junction bases not matched to a gene: 8. The CDR3 spans 15 residues. From germline, CDR1 is ENHRY and CDR2 SYGVKD. CDR3: CAIKSTGEFNSPLHF. In DNA form, the CDR3 reads TGTGCCATCAAGTCGACAGGGGAGTTTAATTCACCCCTCCACTTT.

The chain couples TRBV5-4 to TRBJ2-7; 8 positions agree with TRBD2. With 4 bases clipped from V and 3 bases from J, the junction kept 12 bases outside the gene matches. Germline V gives CDR1 SGHNT, CDR2 YYREEE (reference sequence). The CDR3 sequence is 16 residues long. The CDR3 sequence is CASSAPGGLGYYEQYF. The CDR3 DNA sequence: TGTGCCAGCAGCGCGCCGGGGGGGCTAGGCTACTACGAGCAGTACTTC. Together with reference TRBV5-4 and TRBJ2-7, the CDR3 gives the full variable domain: ETGVTQSPTHLIKTRGQQVTLRCSSQSGHNTVSWYQQALGQGPQFIFQYYREEENGRGNFPPRFSGLQFPNYSSELNVNALELDDSALYLCASSAPGGLGYYEQYFGPGTRLTVT.

The chain couples TRBV4-1 to TRBJ2-1, with TRBD1 identical over 7 bases. V was clipped by 5 bases and J by 6 bases; unmatched bases: 16. Germline V gives CDR1 MGHRA, CDR2 YSYEKL. The CDR3 has 17 residues. The CDR3 nucleotides are TGCGCCAGCAGCAAGACAGGGTCAGGGGTTTACATCAATGAGCAGTTCTTC. Protein product: CASSKTGSGVYINEQFF.

The chain has TRBV11-3 and TRBJ2-7; TRBD2 matches at 7 bases. The CDR3 has 13 amino acids. Germline V lookup: CDR1 SGHNT, CDR2 YENEEA. Germline trimming cut 1 base from V and 7 bases from J; bases unmatched to any gene: 4. CDR3 region: CASSLGGRGEQYF. CDR3 nucleotides: TGTGCCAGCAGCTTAGGTGGGCGGGGGGAGCAGTACTTC.

V gene TRBV5-1 combines with J gene TRBJ2-5; D call uncertain. Germline V gives CDR1 SGHRS, CDR2 YFSETQ. V was trimmed by 0 bases and J by 2 bases, leaving 11 bases between them. The CDR3 is made up of 15 amino acids. CDR3 region: CASSLAVQGQETQYF. The CDR3 DNA reads TGCGCCAGCAGCTTGGCGGTGCAAGGACAAGAGACCCAGTACTTC.

This clone appeared a single time. This chain connects TRBV27 to TRBJ1-1; D is perhaps TRBD1 (6 bases). The CDR3 has 15 residues. CDR1 is MNHEY and CDR2 is SMNVEV in the germline V gene (reference sequence). Deletions cut 0 bases from V and 1 base from J, with 9 bases between. CDR3 residues: CASSLSGAPNTEAFF. CDR3 bases: TGTGCCAGCAGTTTATCGGGGGCCCCGAACACTGAAGCTTTCTTT.

The CDR3 loop is CASSYSPQAGELFF. The CDR3 bases are TGTGCCAGCAGTTACTCCCCGCAGGCCGGGGAGCTGTTTTTT. The chain recombines TRBV6-6 with TRBJ2-2; D remains unclear. V was shortened by 0 bases and J by 6 bases, with 8 bases between the two germline ends. This CDR3 comprises 14 residues. Germline lookup yields CDR1 MNHNY and CDR2 SVGAGI (reference sequence).

The chain uses TRBV15 and TRBJ1-4; perhaps TRBD1 as D (5 bases). The CDR3 covers 15 residues. V was clipped by 6 bases and J by 1 base, with 12 bases between them. From germline, CDR1 is LNHNV and CDR2 YYDKDF (reference sequence). The CDR3, as DNA: TGTGCCACCAGTTTACCGGGACGAACTAATGAAAAACTGTTTTTT. Translating it yields CATSLPGRTNEKLFF. The full variable domain, its missing parts supplied by reference TRBV15 and TRBJ1-4, is DAMVIQNPRYQVTQFGKPVTLSCSQTLNHNVMYWYQQKSSQAPKLLFHYYDKDFNNEADTPDNFQSRRPNTSFCFLDIRSPGLGDTAMYLCATSLPGRTNEKLFFGSGTQLSVL.

The J gene is TRBJ2-2, the V gene TRBV5-1; TRBD2 aligns across 12 bases. The germline V gene has CDR1 SGHRS and CDR2 YFSETQ. The CDR3 runs to 16 residues. Unmatched junction bases numbered 3, after V lost 0 bases and J lost 6 bases. The CDR3 here is CASSLGLAGAPGELFF. The CDR3 DNA is TGCGCCAGCAGCTTGGGACTAGCGGGAGCCCCCGGGGAGCTGTTTTTT.

The chain carries TRBV27 and TRBJ2-1; a possible D gene is TRBD1 (6 bases). Trimming removed 2 bases from V and 7 bases from J, with 6 bases in between. Germline CDR1 MNHEY, CDR2 SMNVEV (reference sequence). The CDR3 covers 12 residues. The CDR3 region is CASSLRGNEQFF. In DNA form, the CDR3 reads TGTGCCAGCAGTTTAAGGGGGAATGAGCAGTTCTTC.